Described below is a single TCR beta chain sequence and its context. The sample holds one count of this clonotype. This clone's antigen is unknown. Base qualities are not at hand, and no much larger clone is one base apart. A solitary read yields weak support. Interpreted using the paper, the time point label stands for: persistent/refractory GD, antithyroid drugs over 5 years with positive TRAb. For both TCR sequencing and RNA sequencing, RNA was extracted from PBMCs using TRIzol. The diagnosis of Graves' disease followed American Thyroid Association guidelines. Recruitment of patients was carried out at an endocrinology department in Xi'an, China. From each patient, around 8.3 milliliters of peripheral blood was collected into an EDTA anticoagulant tube. Ficoll Paque Plus density gradient separation was used to isolate PBMCs, and no further T cell sorting was performed. An Agilent 2100 Bioanalyzer and agarose gel were used to assess RNA quality, and a NanoDrop 2000 was used to measure RNA concentration.

These data are taken from a study of regulatory T cells in long-lasting Graves disease (dated by TCRdb to the early 2020s). Broadly, across the study: Persistent Graves' disease was defined as antithyroid drug treatment for over 5 years with persistently positive TSH receptor autoantibodies. The study was conducted in China and was registered as a clinical trial. A total of around 35 samples underwent TCR sequencing: about 13 from persistent and about 20 from newly diagnosed Graves' disease patients. Patients with persistent Graves' disease were compared with patients with newly diagnosed Graves' disease using TCR sequencing and RNA sequencing of peripheral blood. In the clinical cohort, patients with persistent Graves' disease had used antithyroid drugs for an average of around 9.9 years. What the authors observed across the whole study: Preferential use of TRBV28, TRBJ1-2 and TRBJ2-5 was observed in persistent disease, whereas TRBV20-1 and TRBJ2-1 were favored in newly diagnosed disease. Compared with newly diagnosed patients, patients with persistent Graves' disease had lower TCR Shannon entropy and fewer highly expanded clones, which suggests clonal expansion. The authors acknowledged the small sample size as a limitation that may reduce accuracy. Peripheral blood alone was examined, since thyroid tissue, which constituted the primary lesion, could not be accessed. Patients with persistent disease shared more public clonotypes (approximately 2,500) than newly diagnosed patients did (966). Sequencing and analysis were restricted to the TCR beta chain.

The library came from multiplex PCR. The sample was run on an Illumina HiSeq 4000. To build TCR beta libraries, CDR3 regions were amplified by Arm-PCR using iRepertoire HTBI primers. Before sequencing, the PCR products underwent gel purification. The source study handled its data this way. Gene usage analysis of CDR3 amino acid clonotypes relied on the 55 to 80 TRBV and 12 to 15 TRBJ segments identified across samples. Filtered high-quality paired reads were merged into contigs using COPE and FqMerger. Contigs were aligned with BLAST to IMGT TRBV, TRBD and TRBJ reference genes, and CDR3 was defined per IMGT. Highly expanded clones were defined as clonotypes with a frequency above 0.1%. Repertoire diversity was measured by Shannon entropy, and V-J evenness by the Gini coefficient. A clonotype found in more than one individual was treated as public. TCRdb passed the public sequencing reads through fastp at Q25 and MiXCR, retaining productive beta sequences. Each record represents a unique CDR3 protein, reported with the most common genes and DNA among its rows. TCRdb, not the authors, supplied the V and J calls. This sample holds a few hundred thousand distinct CDR3 sequences; roughly a quarter were observed only once. About a quarter of the sample is in the top ten clones.

From the germline V gene (reference sequence), CDR1 is DFQATT and CDR2 is SNEGSKA. Inclusive of the bounding cysteine and phenylalanine, the CDR3 is 13 residues long. The only DNA kept is the CDR3, 39 bases in frame from the first base. The rearranged chain carries TRBV20-1 and TRBJ2-1; TRBD2 is possibly the D segment (6 matching bases). The J call may be faulty, since TRBJ2-5 better matches the DNA end. Sequences were derived from peripheral blood mononuclear cells (PBMCs), sampled when the disease was refractory, from a patient treated with antithyroid drugs. The receptor's source is a female donor with Graves disease. The nucleotides are TGCAGTGCGACAGCGGGTTTTGGGGAGACCCAGTACTTC. Its product reads: CSATAGFGETQYF.